This T cell receptor (beta chain) was documented in a study of CD8 T cells in Susac syndrome. CDR3 length: 16 residues. Germline lookup yields CDR1 SGHNT and CDR2 YYREEE (reference sequence). The V and J ends lost 5 bases and 1 base respectively, with 18 bases between them. It was with random hexamers that roughly 0.5 to 1 ug RNA was reverse transcribed. TCRdb re-derived calls from the immunoSEQ multiplex PCR reads in MiXCR, one entry per CDR3 protein. Of about 130,000 distinct CDR3 sequences in the sample, around 94% were seen once. The sample consisted of CD4+ T cells from PBMCs. The chain recombines TRBV5-4 with TRBJ2-5; D possibly matches TRBD1 or TRBD2 (5 bases each). The sequence derives from a human donor in good health. DNA for the CDR3: TGTGCCAGCAGTCGAGGGTGGGGCACCACCCAAGAGACCCAGTACTTC. Its protein is CASSRGWGTTQETQYF. The entire variable domain, with the rest obtained from reference TRBV5-4 and TRBJ2-5, is as follows: ETGVTQSPTHLIKTRGQQVTLRCSSQSGHNTVSWYQQALGQGPQFIFQYYREEENGRGNFPPRFSGLQFPNYSSELNVNALELDDSALYLCASSRGWGTTQETQYFGPGTRLLVL.